This TCR beta chain was sequenced for a study of graft-versus-host responses after intestinal transplantation. For the study at large: After anti-thymocyte globulin induction, recipients took tacrolimus and steroids for approximately three years. Whole-study findings and limits: GvH clones appeared in recipient marrow, some first in ileum or blood. High graft-versus-host to host-versus-graft T cell clonal ratios marked allografts of patients with graft-donor macrochimerism. An association linked early post-transplant HvG declines with peak circulating GvH clone levels.

Of note for this clone: Its antigen is unidentified.

V lost 3 bases and J lost 0, with 13 bases in between. The CDR3 is made up of 16 amino acids. Germline lookup yields CDR1 SGHRS and CDR2 YFSETQ. Generated by immunoSEQ multiplex PCR, the TCRdb table keeps only in-frame clones and is missing some. Of 96,000 or so clones listed, roughly nine tenths are singletons. The clonotype comes from a human donor who received an intestinal transplant. This chain joins TRBV5-1 and TRBJ1-3, with TRBD1 as a possible D gene (5 bases). The specimen was unstimulated CD4+ T cells sorted from spleen or lymph node cells, collected before intestinal transplant. CDR3: CASSWTLLSSGNTIYF. The CDR3 DNA reads as TGCGCCAGCAGCTGGACACTGTTAAGCTCTGGAAACACCATATATTTT.